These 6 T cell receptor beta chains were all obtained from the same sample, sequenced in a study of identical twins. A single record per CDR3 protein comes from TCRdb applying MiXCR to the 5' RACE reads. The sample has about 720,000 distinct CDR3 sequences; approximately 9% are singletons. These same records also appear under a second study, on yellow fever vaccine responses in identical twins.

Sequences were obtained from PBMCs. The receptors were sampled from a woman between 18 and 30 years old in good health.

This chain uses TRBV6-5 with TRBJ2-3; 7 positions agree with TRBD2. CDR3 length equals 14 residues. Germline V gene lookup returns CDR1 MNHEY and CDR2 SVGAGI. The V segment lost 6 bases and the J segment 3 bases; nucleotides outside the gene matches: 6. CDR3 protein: CASRYSGRTDTQYF. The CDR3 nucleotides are TGTGCCAGCAGATATAGCGGGCGAACAGATACGCAGTATTTT.

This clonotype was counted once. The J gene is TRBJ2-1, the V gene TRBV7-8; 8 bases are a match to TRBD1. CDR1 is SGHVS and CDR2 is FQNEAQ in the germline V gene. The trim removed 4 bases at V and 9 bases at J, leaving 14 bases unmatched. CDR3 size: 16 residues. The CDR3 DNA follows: TGTGCCAGCAGCTCCCTCCAGGGGGCTTTGACTGGTGAGCAGTTCTTC. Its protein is CASSSLQGALTGEQFF.

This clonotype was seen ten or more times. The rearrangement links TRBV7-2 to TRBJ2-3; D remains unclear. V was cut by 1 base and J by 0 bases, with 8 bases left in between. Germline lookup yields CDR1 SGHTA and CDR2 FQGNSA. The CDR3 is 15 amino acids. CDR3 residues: CASSLVPLSTDTQYF. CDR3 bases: TGTGCCAGCAGCTTAGTCCCTCTTAGCACAGATACGCAGTATTTT. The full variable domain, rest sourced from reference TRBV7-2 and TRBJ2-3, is GAGVSQSPSNKVTEKGKDVELRCDPISGHTALYWYRQSLGQGLEFLIYFQGNSAPDKSGLPSDRFSAERTGGSVSTLTIQRTQQEDSAVYLCASSLVPLSTDTQYFGPGTRLTVL.

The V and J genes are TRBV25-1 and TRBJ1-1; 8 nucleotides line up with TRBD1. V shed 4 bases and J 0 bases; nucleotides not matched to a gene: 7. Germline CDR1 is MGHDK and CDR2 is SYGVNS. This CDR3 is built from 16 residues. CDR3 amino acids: CASSGQGSFMNTEAFF. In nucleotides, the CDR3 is TGTGCCAGCAGTGGACAGGGGTCGTTCATGAACACTGAAGCTTTCTTT.

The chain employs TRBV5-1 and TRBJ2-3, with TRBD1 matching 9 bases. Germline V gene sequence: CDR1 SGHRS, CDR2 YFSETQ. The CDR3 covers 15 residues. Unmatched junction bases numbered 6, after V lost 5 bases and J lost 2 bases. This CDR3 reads CASRYRDRDTDTQYF. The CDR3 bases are TGCGCCAGCAGATACCGGGACAGGGACACAGATACGCAGTATTTT.

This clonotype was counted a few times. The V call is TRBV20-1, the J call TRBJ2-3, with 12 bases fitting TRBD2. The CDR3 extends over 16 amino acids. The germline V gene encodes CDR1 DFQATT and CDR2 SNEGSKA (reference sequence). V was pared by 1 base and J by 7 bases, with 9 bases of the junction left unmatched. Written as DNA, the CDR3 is TGCAGTGCTAGAGCCCCGCTAGCGGGGGGGTTCAATACGCAGTATTTT. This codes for CSARAPLAGGFNTQYF.